This entry lists 6 T cell receptor beta chains sequenced from one sample in a study of shared clonotypes between healthy human individuals. Sequenced by immunoSEQ multiplex PCR; TCRdb stores in-frame clones only, minus some. The table records some 2.4 million clones, 93% of them present only once. Sequenced material: naive CD4+ T cells from PBMCs. Subset: CD45RA+ positively selected. The source of these receptors is a man aged 18 to 29 in good health. Some clones in this sample may be carry-over from other donors' samples.

The chain employs TRBV7-2 and TRBJ2-1; D possibly corresponds to TRBD2 (6 bases). V gave up 0 bases and J gave up 9 bases, with 9 bases separating them. This CDR3 has 13 amino acids. Germline CDR1 and CDR2: SGHTA and FQGNSA. In nucleotides, the CDR3 is TGTGCCAGCAGCTTAGCCCCGGGACTTGAGCAGTTCTTC. As protein: CASSLAPGLEQFF.

The gene calls are TRBV7-8 and TRBJ1-5; D ambiguous. The CDR3 length is 13 residues. Trimming stripped 3 bases from V and 1 base from J, with 4 bases between. CDR1 and CDR2 from the germline V gene are SGHVS and FQNEAQ. The CDR3 reads CASSFGSNQPQHF. The DNA of the CDR3 is TGTGCCAGCAGCTTTGGGAGCAATCAGCCCCAGCATTTT.

V usage is TRBV7-2 and J usage is TRBJ2-3; 8 bases line up with TRBD2. The CDR3 consists of 15 residues. The V and J ends lost 1 base and 6 bases, in that order; junction bases with no gene match: 6. Germline CDR1 and CDR2: SGHTA and FQGNSA. The DNA for the CDR3 is TGTGCCAGCAGCTTAGTCGGCGGGAGGCCGGATACGCAGTATTTT. Protein sequence: CASSLVGGRPDTQYF.

The rearrangement joins TRBV6-4 to TRBJ2-1; tentatively, D is TRBD2 (7 bases). The CDR3 is 15 residues long. The V end was cut by 5 bases, the J end by 8 bases, with 19 bases between. Germline V gives CDR1 MRHNA, CDR2 SNTAGT. The chain's CDR3 is CASSSWGRESYEQFF. The CDR3 DNA reads TGTGCCAGCAGTAGCTGGGGGCGGGAGAGTTATGAGCAGTTCTTC.

V usage is TRBV6-6 and J usage is TRBJ2-7, with a possible D match to TRBD1 (6 bases). Trimming took 6 bases from V and 3 from J, leaving 12 bases between them. The CDR3 length is 13 residues. In germline, CDR1 is MNHNY, CDR2 SVGAGI (reference sequence). For the CDR3, the DNA is TGTGCCAGCAGCCCTAGGACAGACTACGAGCAGTACTTC. Translation: CASSPRTDYEQYF.

The sample holds one count of this clone. The chain has TRBV28 and TRBJ2-1; 7 bases agree with TRBD2. This CDR3 region has 15 residues. The trim removed 4 bases at V and 7 bases at J, leaving 10 bases unmatched. Germline lookup yields CDR1 MDHEN and CDR2 SYDVKM. This chain's CDR3 is CASSWGGISLNEQFF. The CDR3 DNA reads as TGTGCCAGCAGTTGGGGGGGGATTAGCCTTAATGAGCAGTTCTTC.